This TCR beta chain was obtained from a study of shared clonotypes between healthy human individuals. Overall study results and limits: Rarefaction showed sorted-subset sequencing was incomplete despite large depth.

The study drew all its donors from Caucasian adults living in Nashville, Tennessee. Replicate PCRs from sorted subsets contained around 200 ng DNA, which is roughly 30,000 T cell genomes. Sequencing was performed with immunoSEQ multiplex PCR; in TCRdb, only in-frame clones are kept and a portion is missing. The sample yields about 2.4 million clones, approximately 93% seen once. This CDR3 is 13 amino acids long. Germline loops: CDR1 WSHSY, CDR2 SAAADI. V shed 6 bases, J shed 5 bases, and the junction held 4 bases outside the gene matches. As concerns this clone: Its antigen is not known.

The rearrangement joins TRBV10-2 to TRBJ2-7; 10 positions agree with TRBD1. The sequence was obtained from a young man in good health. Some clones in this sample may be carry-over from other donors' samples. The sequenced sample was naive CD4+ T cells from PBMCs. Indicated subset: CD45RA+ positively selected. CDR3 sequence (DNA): TGCGCCAGCAGGGTGACAGGGGGCCACGAGCAGTACTTC. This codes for CASRVTGGHEQYF.